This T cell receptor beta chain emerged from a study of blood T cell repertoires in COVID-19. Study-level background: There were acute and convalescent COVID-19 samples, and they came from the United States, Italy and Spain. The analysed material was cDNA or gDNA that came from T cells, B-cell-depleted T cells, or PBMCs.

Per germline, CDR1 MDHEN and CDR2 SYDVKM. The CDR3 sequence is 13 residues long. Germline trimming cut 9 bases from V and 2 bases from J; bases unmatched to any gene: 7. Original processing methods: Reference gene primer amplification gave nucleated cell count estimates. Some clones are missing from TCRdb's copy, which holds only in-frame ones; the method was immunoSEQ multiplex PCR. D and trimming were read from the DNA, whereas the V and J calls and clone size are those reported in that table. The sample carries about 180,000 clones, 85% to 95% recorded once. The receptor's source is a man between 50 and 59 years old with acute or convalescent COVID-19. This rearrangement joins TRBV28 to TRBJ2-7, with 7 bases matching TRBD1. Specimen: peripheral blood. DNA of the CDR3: TGTGCCAGTGAGGGGGCGGCAACCTACGAGCAGTACTTC. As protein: CASEGAATYEQYF.